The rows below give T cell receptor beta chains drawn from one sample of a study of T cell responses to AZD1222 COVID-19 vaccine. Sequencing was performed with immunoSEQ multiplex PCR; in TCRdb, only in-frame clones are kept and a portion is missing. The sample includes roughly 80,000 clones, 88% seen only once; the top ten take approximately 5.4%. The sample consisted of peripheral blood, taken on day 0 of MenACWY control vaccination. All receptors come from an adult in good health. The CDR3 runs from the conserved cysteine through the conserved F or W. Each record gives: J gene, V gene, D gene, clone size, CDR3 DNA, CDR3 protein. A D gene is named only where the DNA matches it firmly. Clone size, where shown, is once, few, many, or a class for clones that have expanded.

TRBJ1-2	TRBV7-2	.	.	TGTGCCAGCAGCTTAGACAGGGACTATGGCTACACCTTC	CASSLDRDYGYTF
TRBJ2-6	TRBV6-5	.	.	TGTGCCAGCAGCATCTTAAGCTCTGGGGCCAACGTCCTGACTTTC	CASSILSSGANVLTF
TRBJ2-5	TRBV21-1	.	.	TGTGCCAGCAGCAAAGACGGAGGGGCCAGGGGAGAGACCCAGTACTTC	CASSKDGGARGETQYF
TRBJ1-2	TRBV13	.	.	TGTGCCAGCAGCCAAGGTCCTTATGGCTACACCTTC	CASSQGPYGYTF
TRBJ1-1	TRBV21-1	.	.	TGTGCCAGCAGCAAAGAGTCTGAAGCTTTCTTT	CASSKESEAFF
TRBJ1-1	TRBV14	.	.	TGTGCCAGCAGCCTCAACAGCAACTTGAACACTGAAGCTTTCTTT	CASSLNSNLNTEAFF
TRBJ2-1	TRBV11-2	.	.	TGTGCCAGCAGCTTAGATTACCAAAACAATGAGCAGTTCTTC	CASSLDYQNNEQFF
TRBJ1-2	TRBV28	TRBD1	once	TGTGCCAGCGAGGGGGCAGGGGGGAACTATGGCTACACCTTC	CASEGAGGNYGYTF
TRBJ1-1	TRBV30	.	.	TGTGCCTGGAGTGACTCCCACAGGGCAGAAGCTTTCTTT	CAWSDSHRAEAFF
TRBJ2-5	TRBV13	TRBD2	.	TGTGCCAGCAGCCAAAGCGGGGGGGTCGTCGGGACCCAGTACTTC	CASSQSGGVVGTQYF
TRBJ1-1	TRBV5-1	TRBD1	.	TGCGCCAGCAGTGGGGCGACAGGGGGCTTCACTGAAGCTTTCTTT	CASSGATGGFTEAFF
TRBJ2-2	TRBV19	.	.	TGTGCCAGTAGTATGTATGAGGCGATCACCGGGGAGCTGTTTTTT	CASSMYEAITGELFF
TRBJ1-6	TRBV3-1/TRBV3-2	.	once	TGTGCCAGCAGCCAAGGATGGCTAGGGGCCTATAATTCACCCCTCCACTTT	CASSQGWLGAYNSPLHF
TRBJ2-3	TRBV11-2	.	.	TGTGCCAGCAGCTTAGGGCAGAGCACAGATACGCAGTATTTT	CASSLGQSTDTQYF
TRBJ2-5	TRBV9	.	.	TGTGCCAGCAGCGTAGGTGGCCCTGCCTTTCCCGAGACCCAGTACTTC	CASSVGGPAFPETQYF
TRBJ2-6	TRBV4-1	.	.	TGCGCCAGCAGCCGGAACTCAGCCTCTGGGGCCAACGTCCTGACTTTC	CASSRNSASGANVLTF
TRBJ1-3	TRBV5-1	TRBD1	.	TGCGCCAGCAGCTCCGGGACAGCCGGAAACACCATATATTTT	CASSSGTAGNTIYF
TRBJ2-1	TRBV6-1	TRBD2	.	TGTGCCAGCAGTGGGAGGGGTAGCGGGGGACTCCGCAATGAGCAGTTCTTC	CASSGRGSGGLRNEQFF
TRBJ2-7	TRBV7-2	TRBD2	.	TGTGCCAGCAGCCCCCGGGGGGGGCGGGGGAACCTCCACGAGCAGTACTTC	CASSPRGGRGNLHEQYF
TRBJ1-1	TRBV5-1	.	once	TGCGCCAGCAGCTCCCAGGAGCGGAACACTGAAGCTTTCTTT	CASSSQERNTEAFF
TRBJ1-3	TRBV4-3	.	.	TGCGCCAGCAGCCAATTACTGGGCTCTGGAAACACCATATATTTT	CASSQLLGSGNTIYF
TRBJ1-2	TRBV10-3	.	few	TGTGCCATCAGCAACGGGTCTTTATCTAGTTATGGCTACACCTTC	CAISNGSLSSYGYTF
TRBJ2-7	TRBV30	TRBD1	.	TGTGCCTGGTTGGGACAGCCGAACTACGAGCAGTACTTC	CAWLGQPNYEQYF